This TCR beta chain was profiled in a study of T cells in Graves' hyperthyroidism and ophthalmopathy. Amplified TCR beta CDR3 regions came from RNA transcripts. A set of HTBI primers served as the primers for a first-round RT-PCR of the TCR CDR3. TCRdb called the multiplex PCR reads again in MiXCR, with one record for every CDR3 protein. Of about 480,000 distinct CDR3 sequences detected, around 15% appear once; the ten largest clones hold roughly 17%. The CDR3 totals 15 residues. V gave up 5 bases and J gave up 2 bases; unmatched junction bases: 3. Germline CDR1 and CDR2: SGHVS and FQNEAQ. The rearrangement joins TRBV7-8 to TRBJ2-7; 13 bases are a match to TRBD2. This sequence was found in a woman between 18 and 29 years old with Graves' hyperthyroidism. The sample taken for sequencing was blood. The CDR3 here is CASSVLAGGAYEQYV. In DNA form, the CDR3 reads TGTGCCAGCAGCGTACTAGCGGGGGGGGCCTACGAGCAGTACGTC.